The entry that follows covers one T cell receptor (beta chain) sequence. This entry belongs to a study of identical twins. Trimming cost V 6 bases and J 4 bases, with 12 bases left between them. CDR1 MNHEY and CDR2 SVGAGI come from the germline V gene. The CDR3 consists of 14 residues. Template switching added a universal primer site; cDNA carried unique molecular identifiers. TCRdb re-analysed the 5' RACE reads in MiXCR, keeping a single row per CDR3 protein. The table has 1.5 million to 2 million distinct CDR3 sequences, more than 30% seen once. The TCR originated in a newborn girl in good health. The chain has TRBV6-5 and TRBJ2-2; D possibly corresponds to TRBD1 (6 bases). The source material was cord blood. CDR3 in amino acids: CASRPKQGTGELFF. Here the CDR3 DNA reads TGTGCCAGCAGACCTAAACAGGGCACCGGGGAGCTGTTTTTT.